The clone carrying this T cell receptor beta chain showed up many times. The antigen remains unidentified. Quantitative 5'-RACE with molecular barcodes generated TCR beta libraries. TCRdb itself ran the 5' RACE reads through MiXCR, one entry per CDR3 protein. In the table there are more than 500,000 distinct CDR3 sequences, approximately 5% of which are singletons. This record belongs to a study of CD8 T cells in ankylosing spondylitis. Whole-study results and caveats: Disease-linked clones proved CD8+ and comparatively uncommon in peripheral blood. Ankylosing spondylitis blood appeared to carry a characteristic TCR beta motif of roughly 8 highly homologous variants. Clones linked to disease were reported to show significant enrichment in matched ankylosing spondylitis synovial fluid.

This CDR3 has 17 residues. V shed 3 bases and J 1 base; nucleotides not matched to a gene: 5. In germline, CDR1 is ENHRY, CDR2 SYGVKD. The sequence came from a male donor with ankylosing spondylitis. The rearrangement uses TRBV10-3 and TRBJ2-5; 13 bases map to TRBD2. The sample taken for sequencing was blood, either unsorted or a sorted T cell fraction (not recorded which). CDR3 sequence: CAISDLGTSGAQETQYF. In nucleotides, the CDR3 is TGTGCCATCAGTGACCTGGGGACTAGCGGGGCCCAAGAGACCCAGTACTTC.